Listed below are T cell receptor beta chains from one sample, sequenced in a study of CD8 T cells in ankylosing spondylitis. From the 5' RACE reads, TCRdb called clonotypes with MiXCR, one entry per CDR3 protein. This sample has 400,000 to 450,000 distinct CDR3 sequences, with under 20% found just once. Material for sequencing was blood, either unsorted or a sorted T cell fraction (not recorded which). The origin of the receptors is a male donor with ankylosing spondylitis. The CDR3 runs from the conserved cysteine through the conserved F or W. A D gene is named only where the DNA matches it firmly. Some rows have no size entry. The others give once, few or many, or a class for an expanded clone.

CATKGRGAKNIQYF | TGTGCCACAAAAGGCAGGGGAGCCAAAAACATTCAGTACTTC | TRBV6-2/TRBV6-3 | - | - | TRBJ2-4
CSAQQTQAGYGYTF | TGCAGTGCCCAACAGACCCAGGCGGGCTATGGCTACACCTTC | TRBV20-1 | - | - | TRBJ1-2
CASSPVGGKYGHTQYF | TGTGCCAGCAGCCCCGTAGGGGGGAAGTACGGACATACGCAGTATTTT | TRBV7-2 | - | - | TRBJ2-3
CASSTSTGIYEQYF | TGCGCCAGCAGCACATCGACGGGAATCTACGAGCAGTACTTC | TRBV5-1 | - | - | TRBJ2-7
CASSFVQGEPNEQFF | TGTGCCAGCAGTTTTGTACAGGGGGAACCTAATGAGCAGTTCTTC | TRBV28 | TRBD1 | few | TRBJ2-1
CASARTGNNQPQHF | TGTGCCAGCGCCCGTACAGGGAACAATCAGCCCCAGCATTTT | TRBV2 | - | - | TRBJ1-5
CASSLGGVGQPQHF | TGTGCCAGCAGCTTAGGTGGGGTTGGTCAGCCCCAGCATTTT | TRBV7-2 | - | - | TRBJ1-5
CAWSVWGRLANTGELFF | TGTGCCTGGAGTGTGTGGGGACGGTTAGCGAACACCGGGGAGCTGTTTTTT | TRBV30 | - | - | TRBJ2-2
CASSIAAGQETQYF | TGTGCCAGTAGTATAGCCGCGGGACAAGAGACCCAGTACTTC | TRBV19 | - | once | TRBJ2-5
CASSWVAGGSTDTQYF | TGTGCCAGCAGTTGGGTAGCGGGGGGGAGCACAGATACGCAGTATTTT | TRBV27 | TRBD2 | many | TRBJ2-3
CASSRGAPPGF | TGTGCCAGCAGCCGGGGGGCCCCTCCGGGGTTC | TRBV12-3/TRBV12-4 | - | many | TRBJ2-1
CSARDSTSGRYNEQFF | TGCAGTGCTAGAGATTCGACTAGCGGGAGGTACAATGAGCAGTTCTTC | TRBV20-1 | TRBD2 | - | TRBJ2-1
CASSPGTAPRSTEAFF | TGTGCCAGCAGCCCGGGGACAGCGCCCCGGAGCACTGAAGCTTTCTTT | TRBV11-2 | TRBD1 | - | TRBJ1-1